This entry lists 4 T cell receptor beta chains sequenced from one sample in a study of cytomegalovirus exposure and HLA in healthy donors. The PCR had 60 Vbeta and 13 Jbeta primers. Using immunoSEQ multiplex PCR, the repertoire was profiled, and TCRdb retains in-frame clones only, with some absent. Of about 200,000 clones in the sample, roughly 84% were seen once. Specimen: PBMCs. Source of these receptors: a girl aged 10 to 17 in good health and CMV-seronegative.

V and J are TRBV2 and TRBJ2-1, with TRBD2 matching 8 bases. J lost 13 bases, V lost 6 bases, and 5 bases had no gene match. Germline V gene lookup returns CDR1 SNHLY and CDR2 FYNNEI. The CDR3 covers 11 residues. The CDR3 region has the DNA TGTGCCAGCAGAGCGGGAGTACTTCAGTTCTTC. Translation: CASRAGVLQFF.

The CDR3 reads CASSYSWTGGHYEQYF. DNA of the CDR3: TGTGCCAGCAGTTACTCATGGACAGGGGGCCACTACGAGCAGTACTTC. The V call is TRBV6-5, the J call TRBJ2-7; 11 bases agree with TRBD1. In germline, CDR1 is MNHEY, CDR2 SVGAGI. V lost 0 bases, J lost 3 bases, and 4 bases stayed unmatched. The CDR3 runs 16 residues.

The chain couples TRBV19 to TRBJ2-7, with 7 bases fitting TRBD1. Germline V gene lookup returns CDR1 LNHDA and CDR2 SQIVND (reference sequence). The CDR3 sequence is 17 residues long. J gave up 3 bases and V 4 bases, and 15 bases lay outside the gene matches. CDR3: CASSSKLGQEYGYEQYF. In DNA form, the CDR3 reads TGTGCCAGTAGTAGCAAACTCGGACAGGAGTATGGCTACGAGCAGTACTTC. The whole variable domain, filled in from reference TRBV19 and TRBJ2-7, reads DGGITQSPKYLFRKEGQNVTLSCEQNLNHDAMYWYRQDPGQGLRLIYYSQIVNDFQKGDIAEGYSVSREKKESFPLTVTSAQKNPTAFYLCASSSKLGQEYGYEQYFGPGTRLTVT.

The J gene is TRBJ2-1, the V gene TRBV7-3, with 12 bases matching TRBD2. Germline CDR1 SGHTA, CDR2 FQGTGA. There are 16 residues in the CDR3. The ends lost 5 bases at V and 0 bases at J; junction bases unmatched: 2. The CDR3 nucleotides read TGTGCCAGCAGCCCGGGACTAGCGGGCTCCTACAATGAGCAGTTCTTC. As protein: CASSPGLAGSYNEQFF.